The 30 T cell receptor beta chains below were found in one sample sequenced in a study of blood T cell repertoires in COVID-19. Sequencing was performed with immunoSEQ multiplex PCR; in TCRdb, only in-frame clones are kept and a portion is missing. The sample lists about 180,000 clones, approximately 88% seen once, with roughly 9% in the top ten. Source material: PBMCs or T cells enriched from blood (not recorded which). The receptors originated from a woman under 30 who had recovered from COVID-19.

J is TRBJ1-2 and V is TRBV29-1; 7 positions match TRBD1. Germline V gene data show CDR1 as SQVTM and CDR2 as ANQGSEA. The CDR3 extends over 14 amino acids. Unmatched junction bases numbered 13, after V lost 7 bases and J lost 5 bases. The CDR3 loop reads CSAWQGDTPYGYTF. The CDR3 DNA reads TGCAGCGCTTGGCAGGGGGATACGCCGTATGGCTACACCTTC.

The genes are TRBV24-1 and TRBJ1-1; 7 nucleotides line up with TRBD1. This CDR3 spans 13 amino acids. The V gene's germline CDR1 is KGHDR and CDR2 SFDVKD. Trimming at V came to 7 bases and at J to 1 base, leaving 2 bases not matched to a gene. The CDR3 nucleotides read TGTGCCACCAGGGGACAGACGAACACTGAAGCTTTCTTT. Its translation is CATRGQTNTEAFF.

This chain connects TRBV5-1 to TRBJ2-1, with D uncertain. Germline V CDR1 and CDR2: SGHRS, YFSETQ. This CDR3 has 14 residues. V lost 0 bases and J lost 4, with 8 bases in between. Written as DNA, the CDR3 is TGCGCCAGCAGCTTGGACGGCGGATACAATGAGCAGTTCTTC. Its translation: CASSLDGGYNEQFF.

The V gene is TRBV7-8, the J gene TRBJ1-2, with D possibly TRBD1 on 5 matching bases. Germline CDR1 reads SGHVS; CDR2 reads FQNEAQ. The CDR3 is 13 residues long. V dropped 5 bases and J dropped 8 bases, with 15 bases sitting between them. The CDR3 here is CASSVSRDSGYTF. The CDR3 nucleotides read TGTGCCAGCAGCGTAAGCAGGGATAGCGGCTACACCTTC.

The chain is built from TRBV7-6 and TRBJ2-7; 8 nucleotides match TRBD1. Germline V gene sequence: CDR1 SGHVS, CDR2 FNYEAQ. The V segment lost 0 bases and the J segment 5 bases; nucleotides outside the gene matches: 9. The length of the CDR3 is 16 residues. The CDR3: CASSLAPGQVQDEQYF. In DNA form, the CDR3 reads TGTGCCAGCAGCTTAGCCCCGGGACAGGTTCAGGACGAGCAGTACTTC.

CDR3 sequence (DNA): TGTGCCAGCAGCCAAGTGACTAGCGGGAGTAATGAGCAGTTCTTC. Protein product: CASSQVTSGSNEQFF. The chain carries TRBV4-2 and TRBJ2-1; 12 nucleotides match TRBD2. The CDR3 consists of 15 residues. Trimming at V came to 1 base and at J to 7 bases, leaving 2 bases not matched to a gene. Germline values: CDR1 LGHNA, CDR2 YNFKEQ.

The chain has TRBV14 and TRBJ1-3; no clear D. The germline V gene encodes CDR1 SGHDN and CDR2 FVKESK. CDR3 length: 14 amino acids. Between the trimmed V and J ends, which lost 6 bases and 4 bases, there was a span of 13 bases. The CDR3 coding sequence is TGTGCCAGCAGTCTCATGGCCGGGGGAAACACCATATATTTT. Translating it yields CASSLMAGGNTIYF.

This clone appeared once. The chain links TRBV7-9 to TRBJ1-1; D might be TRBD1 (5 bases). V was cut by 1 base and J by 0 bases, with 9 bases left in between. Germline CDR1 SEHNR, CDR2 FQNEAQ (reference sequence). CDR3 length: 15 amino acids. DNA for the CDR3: TGTGCCAGCAGCTTAGGGTGGGGCATGAACACTGAAGCTTTCTTT. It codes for CASSLGWGMNTEAFF.

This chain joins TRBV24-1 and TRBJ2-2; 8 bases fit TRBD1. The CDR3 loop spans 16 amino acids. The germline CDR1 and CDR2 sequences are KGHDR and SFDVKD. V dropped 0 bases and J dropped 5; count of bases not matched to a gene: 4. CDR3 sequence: CATSDLVQGATGELFF. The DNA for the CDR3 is TGTGCCACCAGTGATTTGGTGCAGGGGGCAACCGGGGAGCTGTTTTTT.

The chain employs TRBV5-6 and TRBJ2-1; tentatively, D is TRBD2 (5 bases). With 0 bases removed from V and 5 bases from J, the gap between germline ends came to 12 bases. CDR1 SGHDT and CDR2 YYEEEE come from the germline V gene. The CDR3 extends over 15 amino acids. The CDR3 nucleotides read TGTGCCAGCAGCTTGGATGCGGGCGCGCACAATGAGCAGTTCTTC. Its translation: CASSLDAGAHNEQFF.

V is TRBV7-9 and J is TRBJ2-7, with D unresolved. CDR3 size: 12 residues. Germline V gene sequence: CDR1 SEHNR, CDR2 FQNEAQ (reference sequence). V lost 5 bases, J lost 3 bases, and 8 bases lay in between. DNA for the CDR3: TGTGCCAGCAGCCAGACATACTACGAGCAGTACTTC. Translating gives CASSQTYYEQYF.

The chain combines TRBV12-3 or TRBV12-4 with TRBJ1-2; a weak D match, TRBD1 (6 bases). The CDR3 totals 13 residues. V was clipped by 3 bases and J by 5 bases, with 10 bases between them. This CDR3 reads CASSLAGEYGYTF. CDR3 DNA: TGTGCCAGCAGTTTGGCAGGGGAATATGGCTACACCTTC.

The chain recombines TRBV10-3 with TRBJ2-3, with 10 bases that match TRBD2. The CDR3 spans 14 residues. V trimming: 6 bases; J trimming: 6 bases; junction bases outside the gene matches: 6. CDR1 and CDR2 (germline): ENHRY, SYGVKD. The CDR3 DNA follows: TGTGCCATCAGCGAGGGACTAGCGTCTGATACGCAGTATTTT. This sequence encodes CAISEGLASDTQYF.

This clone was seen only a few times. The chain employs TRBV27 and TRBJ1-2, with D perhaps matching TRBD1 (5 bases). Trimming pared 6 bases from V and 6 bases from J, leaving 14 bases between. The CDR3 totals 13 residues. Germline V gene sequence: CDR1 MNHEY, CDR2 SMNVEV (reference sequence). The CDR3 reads CASSYWGGNGYTF. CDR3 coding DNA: TGTGCCAGCAGCTACTGGGGCGGGAATGGCTACACCTTC.

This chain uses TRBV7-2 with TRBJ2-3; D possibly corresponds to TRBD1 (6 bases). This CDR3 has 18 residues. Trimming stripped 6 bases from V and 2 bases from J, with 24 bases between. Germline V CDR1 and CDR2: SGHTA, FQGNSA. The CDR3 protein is CASSPTWIGQRPTDTQYF. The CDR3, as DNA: TGTGCCAGCAGTCCGACTTGGATAGGACAGCGACCCACAGATACGCAGTATTTT.

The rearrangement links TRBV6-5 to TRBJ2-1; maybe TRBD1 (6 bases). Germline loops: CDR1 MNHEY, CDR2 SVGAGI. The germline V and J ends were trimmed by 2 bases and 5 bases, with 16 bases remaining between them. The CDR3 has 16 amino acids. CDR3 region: CASSYDRSLPNNEQFF. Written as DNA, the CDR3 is TGTGCCAGCAGTTACGACAGGAGTCTACCGAACAATGAGCAGTTCTTC.

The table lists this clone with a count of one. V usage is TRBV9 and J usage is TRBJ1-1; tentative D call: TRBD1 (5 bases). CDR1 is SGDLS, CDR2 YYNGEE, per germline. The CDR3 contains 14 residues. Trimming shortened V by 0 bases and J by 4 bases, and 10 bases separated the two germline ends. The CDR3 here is CASSVEGVATEAFF. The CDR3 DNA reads TGTGCCAGCAGCGTAGAAGGGGTGGCCACTGAAGCTTTCTTT. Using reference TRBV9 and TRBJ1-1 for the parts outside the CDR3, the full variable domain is DSGVTQTPKHLITATGQRVTLRCSPRSGDLSVYWYQQSLDQGLQFLIQYYNGEERAKGNILERFSAQQFPDLHSELNLSSLELGDSALYFCASSVEGVATEAFFGQGTRLTVV.

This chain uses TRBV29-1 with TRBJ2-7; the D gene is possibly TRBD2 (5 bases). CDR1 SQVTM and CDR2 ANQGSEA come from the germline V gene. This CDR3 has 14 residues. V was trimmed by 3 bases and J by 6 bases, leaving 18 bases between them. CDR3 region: CSVELLPREGEQYF. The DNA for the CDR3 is TGCAGCGTTGAGTTGTTGCCGAGGGAAGGCGAGCAGTACTTC.

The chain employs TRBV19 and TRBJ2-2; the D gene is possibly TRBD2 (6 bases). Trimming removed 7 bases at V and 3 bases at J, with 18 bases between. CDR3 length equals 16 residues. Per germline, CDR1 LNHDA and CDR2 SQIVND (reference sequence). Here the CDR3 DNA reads TGTGCCAGTATCGAGGGGTTGCGGAGGGACACCGGGGAGCTGTTTTTT. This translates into CASIEGLRRDTGELFF. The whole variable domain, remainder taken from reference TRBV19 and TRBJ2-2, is DGGITQSPKYLFRKEGQNVTLSCEQNLNHDAMYWYRQDPGQGLRLIYYSQIVNDFQKGDIAEGYSVSREKKESFPLTVTSAQKNPTAFYLCASIEGLRRDTGELFFGEGSRLTVL.

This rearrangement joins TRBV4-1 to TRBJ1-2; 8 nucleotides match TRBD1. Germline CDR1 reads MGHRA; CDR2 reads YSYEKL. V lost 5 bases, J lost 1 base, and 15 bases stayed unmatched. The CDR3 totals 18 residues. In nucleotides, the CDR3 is TGCGCCAGCAGCTCGGGACAGGTTAATACAGGACTTAACTATGGCTACACCTTC. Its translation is CASSSGQVNTGLNYGYTF.

CDR3 region: CSVPTGRTGAEQYF. The CDR3 DNA reads as TGCAGTGTGCCCACGGGGAGGACAGGGGCCGAGCAGTACTTC. The rearrangement joins TRBV29-1 to TRBJ2-7; TRBD1 matches at 9 bases. Germline-derived CDR1 and CDR2 are SQVTM and ANQGSEA. The CDR3 is 14 amino acids.

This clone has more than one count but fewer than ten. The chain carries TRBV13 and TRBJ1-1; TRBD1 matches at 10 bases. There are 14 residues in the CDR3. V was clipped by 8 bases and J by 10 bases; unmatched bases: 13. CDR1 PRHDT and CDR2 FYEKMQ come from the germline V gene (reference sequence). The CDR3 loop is CASGPGTGESGAFF. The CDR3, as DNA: TGTGCCAGCGGACCCGGGACAGGGGAGTCCGGAGCTTTCTTT.

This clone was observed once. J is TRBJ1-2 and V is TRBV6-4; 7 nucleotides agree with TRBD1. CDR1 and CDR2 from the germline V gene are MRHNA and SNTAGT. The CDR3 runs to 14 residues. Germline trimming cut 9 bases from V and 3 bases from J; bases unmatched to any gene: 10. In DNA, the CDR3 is TGTGCCAGGATAGATGACAGGGCGGACTATGGCTACACCTTC. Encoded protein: CARIDDRADYGYTF.

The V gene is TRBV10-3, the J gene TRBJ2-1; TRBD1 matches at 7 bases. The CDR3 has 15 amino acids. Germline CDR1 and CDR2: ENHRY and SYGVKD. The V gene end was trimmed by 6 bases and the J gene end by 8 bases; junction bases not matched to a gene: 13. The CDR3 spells CAIRVEPDRVDEQFF. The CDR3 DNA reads TGTGCCATCAGAGTCGAGCCAGACAGGGTGGATGAGCAGTTCTTC.

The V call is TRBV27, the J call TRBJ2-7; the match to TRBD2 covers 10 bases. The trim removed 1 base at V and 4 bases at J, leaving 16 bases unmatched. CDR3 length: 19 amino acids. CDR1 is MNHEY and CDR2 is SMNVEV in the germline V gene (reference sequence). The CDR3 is CASSLYTQGPGLAPYEQYF. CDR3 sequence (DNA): TGTGCCAGCAGTTTATACACCCAAGGACCGGGACTAGCGCCGTACGAGCAGTACTTC.

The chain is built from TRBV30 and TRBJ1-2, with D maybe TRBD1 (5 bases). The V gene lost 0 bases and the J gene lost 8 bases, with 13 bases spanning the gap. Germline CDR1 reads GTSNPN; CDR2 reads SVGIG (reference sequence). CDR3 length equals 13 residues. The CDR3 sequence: CAWSVSRGSGYTF. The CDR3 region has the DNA TGTGCCTGGAGTGTATCCCGGGGGAGCGGCTACACCTTC.

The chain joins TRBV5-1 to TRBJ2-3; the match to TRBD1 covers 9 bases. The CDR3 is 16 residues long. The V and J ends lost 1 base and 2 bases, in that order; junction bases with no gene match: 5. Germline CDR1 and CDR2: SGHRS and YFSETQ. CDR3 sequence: CASSLFGQGNTDTQYF. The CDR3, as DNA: TGCGCCAGCAGCTTGTTCGGACAGGGGAACACAGATACGCAGTATTTT. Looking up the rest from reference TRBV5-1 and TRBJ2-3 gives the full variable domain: KAGVTQTPRYLIKTRGQQVTLSCSPISGHRSVSWYQQTPGQGLQFLFEYFSETQRNKGNFPGRFSGRQFSNSRSEMNVSTLELGDSALYLCASSLFGQGNTDTQYFGPGTRLTVL.

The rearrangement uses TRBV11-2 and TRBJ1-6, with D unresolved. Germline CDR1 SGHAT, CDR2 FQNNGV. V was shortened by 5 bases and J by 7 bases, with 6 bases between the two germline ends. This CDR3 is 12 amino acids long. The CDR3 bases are TGTGCCAGCAGCCCCATCAATTCACCCCTCCACTTT. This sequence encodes CASSPINSPLHF.

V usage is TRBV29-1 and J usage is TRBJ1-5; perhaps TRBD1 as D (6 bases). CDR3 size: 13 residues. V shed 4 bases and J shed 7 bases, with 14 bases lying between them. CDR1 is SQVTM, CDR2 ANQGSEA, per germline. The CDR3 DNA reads TGCAGCGTTGGGGAGGGGGGTAGGCAGCCCCAGCATTTT. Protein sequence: CSVGEGGRQPQHF.

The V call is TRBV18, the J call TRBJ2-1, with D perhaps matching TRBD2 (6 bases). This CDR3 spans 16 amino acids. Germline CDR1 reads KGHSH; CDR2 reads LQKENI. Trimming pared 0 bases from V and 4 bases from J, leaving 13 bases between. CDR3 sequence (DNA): TGTGCCAGCTCACCACCGGGACTGGACGCATACAATGAGCAGTTCTTC. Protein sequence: CASSPPGLDAYNEQFF.